The 5 T cell receptor beta chains below were found in one sample sequenced in a study of blood T cells in healthy people across ages. Together with a sample-barcoded 5' primer, a J-beta primer mix was included in a second PCR lasting about 7 to 11 cycles. TCRdb re-called the 5' RACE reads with MiXCR, one entry per CDR3 protein. The sample records about 670,000 distinct CDR3 sequences, 40% to 65% being singletons. Sequencing was performed on blood. The receptors were gathered from a woman aged 80 or older in good health.

This clonotype was picked up a small number of times. This clone may be a read error of a much larger clone one base away. The chain uses TRBV2 and TRBJ2-7; 11 bases line up with TRBD2. The length of the CDR3 is 14 residues. J was trimmed by 4 bases and V by 6 bases; bases with no gene match: 5. The germline V gene has CDR1 SNHLY and CDR2 FYNNEI. The CDR3 loop reads CASRGTSGSYEQYF. The CDR3 region has the DNA TGTGCCAGCAGGGGGACTAGCGGATCTTACGAGCAGTACTTC.

The chain recombines TRBV24-1 with TRBJ2-7; D may correspond to TRBD1 or TRBD2 (5 bases each). This CDR3 comprises 22 residues. From germline, CDR1 is KGHDR and CDR2 SFDVKD. The V end was cut by 3 bases, the J end by 6 bases, with 38 bases between. The CDR3 spells CATSDPPPEPELGDFLMGEQYF. CDR3 nucleotides: TGTGCCACCAGTGATCCCCCGCCCGAGCCGGAGTTGGGGGATTTCCTAATGGGCGAGCAGTACTTC.

This clonotype was observed many times. This chain joins TRBV7-8 and TRBJ1-2, with D unclear. Trimming pared 5 bases from V and 5 bases from J, leaving 12 bases between. The CDR3 runs to 13 residues. Germline assignment: CDR1 SGHVS and CDR2 FQNEAQ. The CDR3 DNA sequence: TGTGCCAGCAGCCCCCCGGGAAAGTATGGCTACACCTTC. This sequence encodes CASSPPGKYGYTF.

The chain uses TRBV27 and TRBJ2-3, with 9 bases lining up with TRBD2. The junction had 16 bases not matched to a gene; V was cut back by 0 bases and J by 3 bases. This CDR3 has 20 residues. Germline V CDR1 and CDR2: MNHEY, SMNVEV (reference sequence). CDR3 protein: CASSLSAPWAGGPKTDTQYF. CDR3 nucleotides: TGTGCCAGCAGTTTATCCGCCCCTTGGGCGGGAGGGCCGAAAACAGATACGCAGTATTTT.

The chain couples TRBV3-1 to TRBJ2-6; D is possibly TRBD2 (5 bases). CDR3 length: 17 amino acids. Trimming removed 4 bases from V and 4 bases from J, with 17 bases in between. The germline V gene encodes CDR1 LGHDT and CDR2 YNNKEL (reference sequence). CDR3 sequence (DNA): TGTGCCAGCAGCCGGCGTGGGTCTGGGGAGGGGGCCAACGTCCTGACTTTC. Translating gives CASSRRGSGEGANVLTF. Using reference TRBV3-1 and TRBJ2-6 for the parts outside the CDR3, the full variable domain is DTAVSQTPKYLVTQMGNDKSIKCEQNLGHDTMYWYKQDSKKFLKIMFSYNNKELIINETVPNRFSPKSPDKAHLNLHINSLELGDSAVYFCASSRRGSGEGANVLTFGAGSRLTVL.